These 27 T cell receptor beta chains were all obtained from the same sample, sequenced in a study of T-cell reconstitution after alpha-beta-depleted transplantation in children. Preparation of the TCRbeta library was carried out with unique molecular identifiers. One entry per CDR3 protein results from TCRdb running MiXCR on the PCR reads. The table has 60,000 to 100,000 distinct CDR3 sequences, 15% to 20% seen once. The specimen was PBMCs, mostly from graft donor cells, collected 360 days after TCRalphabeta/CD19-depleted stem cell transplant. The receptors were sampled from a male patient between 2 and 15 years old who had a stem cell transplant for acute lymphoblastic leukemia, so the T cells may come from the graft donor.

This clonotype was recorded at least ten times. The chain employs TRBV29-1 and TRBJ2-1, with a weak D call TRBD1 (6 bases). Per the germline V gene, CDR1 is SQVTM and CDR2 is ANQGSEA. The CDR3 runs to 14 residues. Trimming took 1 base from V and 8 from J, leaving 15 bases between them. The chain's CDR3 is CSVEGQGFNDEQFF. The DNA for the CDR3 is TGCAGCGTTGAAGGGCAGGGGTTCAACGATGAGCAGTTCTTC.

In its sample, this clonotype was seen a few times. The chain employs TRBV12-3 or TRBV12-4 and TRBJ2-5; a weak D match, TRBD2 (6 bases). The CDR3 is made up of 14 amino acids. V was clipped by 5 bases and J by 7 bases, with 17 bases between them. Here the CDR3 DNA reads TGTGCCAGCAGTATACCGGGACTGGGGGGGACCCAGTACTTC. This codes for CASSIPGLGGTQYF.

The sample holds a few counts of this clonotype. The chain links TRBV5-1 to TRBJ2-7, with TRBD1 as a possible D gene (6 bases). Deletions cut 0 bases from V and 4 bases from J, with 20 bases between. The CDR3 has 17 residues. The germline CDR1 and CDR2 sequences are SGHRS and YFSETQ. CDR3 in amino acids: CASSLALTGELIYEQYF. The CDR3 region has the DNA TGCGCCAGCAGCTTGGCCCTGACAGGAGAATTAATTTACGAGCAGTACTTC.

The chain links TRBV3-1 to TRBJ2-2, with 7 bases that match TRBD2. Germline loops: CDR1 LGHDT, CDR2 YNNKEL (reference sequence). After removal of 8 bases from V and 10 bases from J, the junction contained 13 bases not matched to a gene. This CDR3 spans 14 amino acids. This chain's CDR3 is CASCRAGTRAELFF. CDR3 bases: TGTGCCAGCTGTCGAGCGGGAACGCGCGCGGAGCTGTTTTTT.

V is TRBV6-6 and J is TRBJ1-5, with 8 bases that match TRBD1. The CDR3 runs 14 residues. The J segment lost 4 bases and the V segment lost 6 bases, leaving 5 bases of the junction unmatched. Looked up from germline, CDR1 is MNHNY and CDR2 is SVGAGI (reference sequence). CDR3 sequence: CASRERQGNQPQHF. DNA for the CDR3: TGTGCCAGCAGGGAAAGACAGGGGAATCAGCCCCAGCATTTT.

DNA for the CDR3: TGCAGTGCTTACCTAGCGGGGGGGACCACAGATACGCAGTATTTT. It yields the protein CSAYLAGGTTDTQYF. The chain links TRBV20-1 to TRBJ2-3; the match to TRBD2 covers 12 bases. The CDR3 has 15 residues. V lost 5 bases, J lost 2 bases, and 5 bases stayed unmatched. CDR1 and CDR2 from the germline V gene are DFQATT and SNEGSKA (reference sequence).

The chain has TRBV5-1 and TRBJ2-3; D not resolved. The CDR3 is 14 amino acids. Germline CDR1 reads SGHRS; CDR2 reads YFSETQ. The V gene lost 1 base and the J gene lost 2 bases, with 8 bases spanning the gap. DNA of the CDR3: TGCGCCAGCAGCTTGAGGGCTTCCACAGATACGCAGTATTTT. Amino acid sequence: CASSLRASTDTQYF.

Only a few counts were recorded for this clonotype. The rearrangement joins TRBV5-6 to TRBJ1-2; D is perhaps TRBD1 (5 bases). Germline CDR1 reads SGHDT; CDR2 reads YYEEEE. V dropped 5 bases and J dropped 6 bases, with 8 bases sitting between them. The CDR3 runs to 11 residues. The CDR3 protein is CASSQGNGYTF. Here the CDR3 DNA reads TGTGCCAGCAGTCAGGGTAATGGCTACACCTTC. Supplemented by reference TRBV5-6 and TRBJ1-2, the full variable domain reads DAGVTQSPTHLIKTRGQQVTLRCSPKSGHDTVSWYQQALGQGPQFIFQYYEEEERQRGNFPDRFSGHQFPNYSSELNVNALLLGDSALYLCASSQGNGYTFGSGTRLTVV.

This clonotype came up many times. This chain connects TRBV7-6 to TRBJ2-7; D not resolved. Per the germline V gene, CDR1 is SGHVS and CDR2 is FNYEAQ. V dropped 1 base and J dropped 0 bases, with 13 bases sitting between them. The length of the CDR3 is 16 residues. CDR3 DNA sequence: TGTGCCAGCAGCTTAGTATCGGCACAGCCCTCCTACGAGCAGTACTTC. It specifies CASSLVSAQPSYEQYF.

This clonotype rates as medium-sized (0.01 to 0.1%). The chain links TRBV5-1 to TRBJ1-2, with 7 bases lining up with TRBD1. V gave up 0 bases and J gave up 4 bases; unmatched junction bases: 3. Germline assignment: CDR1 SGHRS and CDR2 YFSETQ. CDR3 length equals 14 residues. Here the CDR3 reads CASSLGQGFYGYTF. The CDR3 nucleotides read TGCGCCAGCAGCTTGGGACAGGGATTCTATGGCTACACCTTC. Filled out from reference TRBV5-1 and TRBJ1-2, the complete variable domain reads KAGVTQTPRYLIKTRGQQVTLSCSPISGHRSVSWYQQTPGQGLQFLFEYFSETQRNKGNFPGRFSGRQFSNSRSEMNVSTLELGDSALYLCASSLGQGFYGYTFGSGTRLTVV.

The rearrangement joins TRBV6-1 to TRBJ2-7; D gene unclear. V dropped 6 bases and J dropped 4 bases, with 16 bases sitting between them. The CDR3 totals 14 residues. CDR1 is MNHNS, CDR2 SASEGT, per germline. CDR3 loop: CASRPDPNGYEQYF. CDR3 bases: TGTGCCAGCAGACCGGACCCGAACGGTTACGAGCAGTACTTC.

The chain uses TRBV20-1 and TRBJ2-7; D might be TRBD1 or TRBD2, each matching 5 bases. V lost 0 bases and J 0 bases, leaving 18 bases between the germline ends. The germline CDR1 and CDR2 sequences are DFQATT and SNEGSKA (reference sequence). There are 17 residues in the CDR3. The chain's CDR3 is CSARDRTWTTGSYEQYF. As DNA, the CDR3 is TGCAGTGCTAGAGATAGGACTTGGACAACAGGCTCCTACGAGCAGTACTTC.

This clonotype occurred a few times. The chain links TRBV12-3 or TRBV12-4 to TRBJ2-1; possible D gene TRBD2, 6 bases. V was cut by 6 bases and J by 2 bases, with 14 bases left in between. The CDR3 sequence is 15 residues long. The CDR3 protein is CASSTLATPYNEQFF. The CDR3, as DNA: TGTGCCAGCAGCACACTAGCCACCCCCTACAATGAGCAGTTCTTC.

This clonotype has only a few counts. The chain is built from TRBV25-1 and TRBJ2-1, with D unclear. The germline CDR1 and CDR2 sequences are MGHDK and SYGVNS. The CDR3 has 16 residues. Between the trimmed V and J ends, which lost 2 bases and 0 bases, there was a span of 11 bases. For the CDR3, the DNA is TGTGCCAGCAGTGAACGAGGCTTCAGCTCCTACAATGAGCAGTTCTTC. Its translation: CASSERGFSSYNEQFF.

The sample holds a few counts of this clonotype. V usage is TRBV20-1 and J usage is TRBJ2-5; TRBD2 might be the D (6 bases). Deletions cut 3 bases from V and 7 bases from J, with 6 bases between. Germline-derived CDR1 and CDR2 are DFQATT and SNEGSKA (reference sequence). This CDR3 has 10 residues. This CDR3 is CSARRGTQYF. The CDR3 DNA reads as TGCAGTGCTAGGCGGGGGACCCAGTACTTC.

The rearrangement uses TRBV5-5 and TRBJ2-1; 12 positions agree with TRBD2. CDR3 length: 17 residues. Germline V gives CDR1 SGHKS, CDR2 YYEKEE (reference sequence). V was pared by 2 bases and J by 7 bases, with 10 bases of the junction left unmatched. The CDR3 coding sequence is TGTGCCAGCAGCTTAGGGTTACTAGCGGGAGGAGGAAATGAGCAGTTCTTC. Its protein is CASSLGLLAGGGNEQFF.

The rearrangement joins TRBV2 to TRBJ2-6; TRBD2 is a possible D gene (6 bases). The V gene's germline CDR1 is SNHLY and CDR2 FYNNEI. This CDR3 region has 18 residues. V was clipped by 7 bases and J by 0 bases, with 19 bases between them. The CDR3 region has the DNA TGTGCCAGCAATTCCCGGGACTTACAACTCTCTGGGGCCAACGTCCTGACTTTC. Translating it yields CASNSRDLQLSGANVLTF.

This clonotype was seen a few times. This chain links TRBV5-1 with TRBJ2-7; possibly TRBD2 for D (7 bases). The CDR3 length is 14 residues. The germline CDR1 and CDR2 sequences are SGHRS and YFSETQ. V gave up 4 bases and J gave up 4 bases, with 15 bases separating them. The CDR3 DNA is TGCGCCAGCAGCAAAGACGGGGGGCGATACGAGCAGTACTTC. The encoded protein is CASSKDGGRYEQYF.

In DNA, the CDR3 is TGTGCCAGCAGCCAACGACCCCAGGGCCCAGATACGCAGTATTTT. Translating gives CASSQRPQGPDTQYF. V and J are TRBV4-2 and TRBJ2-3; TRBD1 is a possible D gene (5 bases). With 2 bases removed from V and 4 bases from J, the gap between germline ends came to 13 bases. Germline CDR1 and CDR2: LGHNA and YNFKEQ. This CDR3 is built from 15 residues.

The chain has TRBV6-1 and TRBJ1-5; D is ambiguous. The CDR3 is made up of 13 amino acids. Trimming stripped 6 bases from V and 3 bases from J, with 9 bases between. CDR1 is MNHNS and CDR2 is SASEGT in the germline V gene. CDR3 loop: CASRRTFNQPQHF. In nucleotides, the CDR3 is TGTGCCAGCAGACGGACGTTCAATCAGCCCCAGCATTTT.

J is TRBJ2-3 and V is TRBV13; 10 bases are shared with TRBD2. This CDR3 has 16 residues. The J segment lost 2 bases and the V segment lost 3 bases, leaving 5 bases of the junction unmatched. Germline-derived CDR1 and CDR2 are PRHDT and FYEKMQ (reference sequence). This chain's CDR3 is CASSFRTSGHTDTQYF. DNA for the CDR3: TGTGCCAGCAGCTTTCGGACTAGCGGACACACAGATACGCAGTATTTT.

This clonotype has a handful of counts. The chain combines TRBV6-5 with TRBJ2-7; 9 positions agree with TRBD1. The CDR3 extends over 16 amino acids. CDR1 MNHEY and CDR2 SVGAGI come from the germline V gene. V dropped 3 bases and J dropped 0; count of bases not matched to a gene: 6. The CDR3: CASSYKQTGGSYEQYF. CDR3 DNA: TGTGCCAGCAGTTATAAGCAGACAGGGGGCTCCTACGAGCAGTACTTC.

V usage is TRBV10-3 and J usage is TRBJ2-1, with TRBD2 as a possible D gene (5 bases). Deletions cut 6 bases from V and 2 bases from J, with 14 bases between. Germline assignment: CDR1 ENHRY and CDR2 SYGVKD. The CDR3 has 15 residues. CDR3 nucleotide sequence: TGTGCCATCAGCCCAAGCGGAGCTGCCTACAATGAGCAGTTCTTC. Residues: CAISPSGAAYNEQFF.

In this sample, this clonotype turned up a few times. The genes are TRBV2 and TRBJ2-7; no firm D call. V lost 3 bases and J lost 3, with 12 bases in between. Germline V gene data show CDR1 as SNHLY and CDR2 as FYNNEI. The CDR3 consists of 14 residues. CDR3 coding DNA: TGTGCCAGCAGTGAGAGATCGGGCCGCTACGAGCAGTACTTC. It translates to CASSERSGRYEQYF.

This chain uses TRBV20-1 with TRBJ2-1, with 9 positions matching TRBD2. This CDR3 has 15 amino acids. Germline assignment: CDR1 DFQATT and CDR2 SNEGSKA (reference sequence). V lost 1 base, J lost 3 bases, and 4 bases stayed unmatched. The CDR3 nucleotides are TGCAGTGCTAGAGTCCTAGCGGGGATCTACAATGAGCAGTTCTTC. This translates into CSARVLAGIYNEQFF.

The chain couples TRBV4-1 to TRBJ2-1; 8 bases fit TRBD1. CDR1 is MGHRA, CDR2 YSYEKL, per germline. Losses at the gene ends were 6 bases for V and 1 base for J; bases not matched to a gene: 5. The length of the CDR3 is 15 residues. The CDR3 nucleotides are TGCGCCAGCAGGCTTCAGGGGGCTTCCTACAATGAGCAGTTCTTC. It translates to CASRLQGASYNEQFF.

The chain has TRBV20-1 and TRBJ2-5; D perhaps matches TRBD1 (5 bases). CDR3 length: 14 residues. Germline CDR1 DFQATT, CDR2 SNEGSKA (reference sequence). V lost 0 bases to trimming and J lost 5 bases, with 13 bases between them. CDR3 in amino acids: CSARDHRGLETQYF. CDR3 DNA: TGCAGTGCTAGAGATCATAGGGGTTTGGAGACCCAGTACTTC.